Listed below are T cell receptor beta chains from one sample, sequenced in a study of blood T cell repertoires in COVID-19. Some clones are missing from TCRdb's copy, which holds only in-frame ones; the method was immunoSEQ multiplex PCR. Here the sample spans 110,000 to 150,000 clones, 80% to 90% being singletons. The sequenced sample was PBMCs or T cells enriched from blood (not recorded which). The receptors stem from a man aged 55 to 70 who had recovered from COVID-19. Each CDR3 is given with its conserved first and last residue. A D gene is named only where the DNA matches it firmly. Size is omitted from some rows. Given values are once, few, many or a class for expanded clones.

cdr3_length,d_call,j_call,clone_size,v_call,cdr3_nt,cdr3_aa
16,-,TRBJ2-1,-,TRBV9,TGTGCCAGCAGCCCGGGGGGCCTAAGCTCCTACAATGAGCAGTTCTTC,CASSPGGLSSYNEQFF
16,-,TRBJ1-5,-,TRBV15,TGTGCCACCAGCAGAGATCGGGACAAGTACAATCAGCCCCAGCATTTT,CATSRDRDKYNQPQHF
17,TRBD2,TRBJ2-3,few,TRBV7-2,TGTGCCAGCAGCTCTCTCCTAAGGCTAGCGGACACAGATACGCAGTATTTT,CASSSLLRLADTDTQYF
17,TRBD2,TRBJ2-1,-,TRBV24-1,TGTGCCACCAGTGATTCGAAGCGGGGGGGCCCGCTACGTGAGCAGTTCTTC,CATSDSKRGGPLREQFF
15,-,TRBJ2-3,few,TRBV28,TGTGCCAGCAGTTTTAGTAAGGGAGGAACAGATACGCAGTATTTT,CASSFSKGGTDTQYF
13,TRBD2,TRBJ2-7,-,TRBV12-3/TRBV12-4,TGTGCCAGCGGGACTAGCGGGAGGGGTGAGCAGTACTTC,CASGTSGRGEQYF
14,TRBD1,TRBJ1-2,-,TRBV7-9,TGTGCCAGCAGCTCCATCGGACAGGGAAGAGGCTACACCTTC,CASSSIGQGRGYTF
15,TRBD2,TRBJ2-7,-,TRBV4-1,TGCGCCAGCAGCCCTCTGGTAGCGGGGGGGTACGAGCAGTACTTC,CASSPLVAGGYEQYF
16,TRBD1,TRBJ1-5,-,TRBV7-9,TGTGCCAGCAGCTCAGGTCAGGGGGGTAGCAATCAGCCCCAGCATTTT,CASSSGQGGSNQPQHF
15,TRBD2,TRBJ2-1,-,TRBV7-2,TGTGCCAGCAGCTACCAAAGCGGGAGAATCGATGAGCAGTTCTTC,CASSYQSGRIDEQFF
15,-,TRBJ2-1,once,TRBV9,TGTGCCAGCAGCGTAGGCTCCCAGCTCCCAGGCCAGCAGTTCTTC,CASSVGSQLPGQQFF
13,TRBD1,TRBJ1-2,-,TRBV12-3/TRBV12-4,TGTGCCAGCAGTTTCGGGACAGGGGGCGGCTACACCTTC,CASSFGTGGGYTF
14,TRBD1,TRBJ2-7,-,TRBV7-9,TGTGCCAGCAGCTATCCGGGACAGGGCTACGAGCAGTACTTC,CASSYPGQGYEQYF
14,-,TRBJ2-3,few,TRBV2,TGTGCCAGCGGGGCGGGGGCGCTCGCAGATACGCAGTATTTT,CASGAGALADTQYF
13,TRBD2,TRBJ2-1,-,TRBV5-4,TGTGCCAGCAGCTTTGTTACGGGAGGGGAGCAGTTCTTC,CASSFVTGGEQFF
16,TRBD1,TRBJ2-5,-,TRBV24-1,TGTGCCACCAGTGCCTCGGACAGGGGGGTGCAGGAGACCCAGTACTTC,CATSASDRGVQETQYF
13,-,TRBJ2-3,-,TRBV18,TGTGCCAGCTCACCCGGACAGTTCAATACGCAGTATTTT,CASSPGQFNTQYF
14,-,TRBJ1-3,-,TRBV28,TGTGCCAGCAGTGAGGGCCCCTCTGGAAACACCATATATTTT,CASSEGPSGNTIYF
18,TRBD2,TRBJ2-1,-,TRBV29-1,TGCAGCGTTTGGGGACTAGCGGGAGAGGGGAGCTCCTACAATGAGCAGTTCTTC,CSVWGLAGEGSSYNEQFF
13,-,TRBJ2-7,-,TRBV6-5,TGTGCCAGCACGGTCCTAGCGCGCTACGAGCAGTACTTC,CASTVLARYEQYF
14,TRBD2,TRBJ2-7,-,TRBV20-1,TGCAGTGCTAGTAAAGCGGGATCTGTGTACGAGCAGTACTTC,CSASKAGSVYEQYF
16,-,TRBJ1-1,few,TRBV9,TGTGCCAGCAGCACCGACACCCAGGGTATCAGCGCTGAAGCTTTCTTT,CASSTDTQGISAEAFF